This TCR beta chain derives from a study of blood T cell repertoires in COVID-19. Study information: Material from acute and convalescent COVID-19 was sourced from the United States, Italy and Spain. PBMCs, B-cell-depleted T cells, or T cells provided the cDNA or gDNA that made up the material.

Trimming removed 0 bases at V and 8 bases at J, with 13 bases between. The germline CDR1 and CDR2 sequences are SGHRS and YFSETQ. CDR3 length: 14 residues. As handled by the study authors: Cell counts per sample came from amplifying reference gene primers. Profiled with immunoSEQ multiplex PCR; TCRdb holds only in-frame clones, not every one. The V and J calls and clone size come from that table; D and trimming were worked out from the DNA. The sample has fewer than 85,000 clones; 65% to 90% are singletons. The chain joins TRBV5-1 to TRBJ2-3, with D maybe TRBD2 (5 bases). The sample taken for sequencing was peripheral blood. The clonotype originates from a woman aged 55-70 years with acute or convalescent COVID-19. The CDR3 DNA reads as TGCGCCAGCAGCTTGGACGCGGGCGGTGGTACGCAGTATTTT. Its protein product is CASSLDAGGGTQYF.